The rows below give T cell receptor beta chains drawn from one sample of a study of blood T cell repertoires in COVID-19. TCRdb's copy holds only in-frame clones and misses some; the assay was immunoSEQ multiplex PCR. The table has 30,000 to 35,000 clones, around nine tenths seen once. Material for sequencing was peripheral blood. Every receptor here comes from a man between 60 and 75 years old with active COVID-19. The CDR3 runs from the conserved cysteine through the conserved F or W. The D gene is left open where the match is weak. Clone size is given for some rows only: seen once, a few or many times, or a class if the clone is expanded.

D gene	clone size	V gene	J gene	CDR3 DNA	CDR3 protein
.	.	TRBV5-4	TRBJ2-5	TGTGCCAGCAGCCCTTGGACTAACCAAGAGACCCAGTACTTC	CASSPWTNQETQYF
TRBD1	.	TRBV11-2	TRBJ1-5	TGTGCCAGCAGTCAAGACGGGACAGGCGGACAGCCCCAGCATTTT	CASSQDGTGGQPQHF
TRBD2	.	TRBV25-1	TRBJ2-7	TGTGCCAGCAGTCACGGGACTAGCGGAGCCTACGAGCAGTACTTC	CASSHGTSGAYEQYF
TRBD1	.	TRBV10-2	TRBJ2-7	TGCGCCAGCAGAGAAACGACAGGGGGGTCCTACGAGCAGTACTTC	CASRETTGGSYEQYF
TRBD2	once	TRBV2	TRBJ2-3	TGTGCCAGCAGTTATCTAGCGGGCACAGATACGCAGTATTTT	CASSYLAGTDTQYF
TRBD1	.	TRBV6-5	TRBJ1-6	TGTGCCAGCAGTTACTACAGGGGAGATTCACCCCTCCACTTT	CASSYYRGDSPLHF
TRBD1	.	TRBV19	TRBJ2-1	TGTGCCAGTAGCAACGACAGGGGACAGAGCTCCTACAATGAGCAGTTCTTC	CASSNDRGQSSYNEQFF
TRBD1	.	TRBV7-8	TRBJ1-2	TGTGCCAGCAGCTCAGCGGCCCAACGAGACAGGGCAATGGGGTATGGCTACACCTTC	CASSSAAQRDRAMGYGYTF
TRBD2	.	TRBV7-9	TRBJ2-7	TGTGCCAGCAGCCCGGGGCTAGCGGTCTCCTACGAGCAGTACTTC	CASSPGLAVSYEQYF
TRBD2	.	TRBV2	TRBJ2-1	TGTGCCAGCAGAAGACTAGCGCCCGAGGACAATGAGCAGTTCTTC	CASRRLAPEDNEQFF
.	.	TRBV14	TRBJ2-7	TGTGCCAGCAGCCAAGATCTAGGAGCGTCCGAGCAGTACTTC	CASSQDLGASEQYF
.	.	TRBV7-6	TRBJ2-2	TGTGCCAGCAGCCCCTTGGGGCTGACCGGGGAGCTGTTTTTT	CASSPLGLTGELFF
TRBD2	.	TRBV10-1	TRBJ2-3	TGCGCCAGCAGTGAGTGGGCTAGCGGGAGGGCCGGCACAGATACGCAGTATTTT	CASSEWASGRAGTDTQYF
TRBD1	.	TRBV11-1	TRBJ1-4	TGTGCCAGCAGCGCAAGAGGGGGCGGCGCGGAAAAACTGTTTTTT	CASSARGGGAEKLFF
.	.	TRBV5-1	TRBJ2-7	TGCGCCAGCAGCTTGGGCGCGGGTTCTAGCCGGTCCTACGAGCAGTACTTC	CASSLGAGSSRSYEQYF
TRBD2	.	TRBV24-1	TRBJ2-3	TGTGCCACCAGTGACTCCGTCAGGGAGGGCGGTCCAGATACGCAGTATTTT	CATSDSVREGGPDTQYF
TRBD2	.	TRBV11-2	TRBJ2-7	TGTGCCAGCAGCGTAACTAGCGGGAGTCGAGTCTACGAGCAGTACTTC	CASSVTSGSRVYEQYF
.	.	TRBV20-1	TRBJ2-1	TGCAGTGCTAGTTTGACAGACAATGAGCAGTTCTTC	CSASLTDNEQFF
TRBD2	.	TRBV6-1	TRBJ2-5	TGTGCCAGCAGTGAACAGGGCGGGAGTGGTGTAGAGACCCAGTACTTC	CASSEQGGSGVETQYF
.	.	TRBV7-6	TRBJ2-7	TGTGCCAGCACACAGAGGGCCGGTGAATTTGTGTCCGAGCAGTACTTC	CASTQRAGEFVSEQYF
TRBD1	.	TRBV5-1	TRBJ2-4	TGCGCCAGCAGCGCAGGGGGCAGTTCAGAAATACCCCTAGCCAAAAACATTCAGTACTTC	CASSAGGSSEIPLAKNIQYF
TRBD2	.	TRBV28	TRBJ2-3	TGTGCCAGCAGTTCTCCTAGCGGACCCACAGATACGCAGTATTTT	CASSSPSGPTDTQYF
.	.	TRBV29-1	TRBJ2-2	TGCAGCGTTAAATTGTCCGTTGACTCCGGGGAGCTGTTTTTT	CSVKLSVDSGELFF
.	.	TRBV25-1	TRBJ2-3	TGTGCCATCATTCCTGGGGGCGGGTCTCTCACAGATACGCAGTATTTT	CAIIPGGGSLTDTQYF
TRBD1	few	TRBV5-1	TRBJ1-6	TGCGCCAGCAGCTTGGTGCCAGGGGGCGTAGAATCACCCCTCCACTTT	CASSLVPGGVESPLHF
TRBD1	.	TRBV3-1/TRBV3-2	TRBJ2-7	TGTGCCAGCAGGCGGGGACAGGGGGCAAGTGAGCAGTACTTC	CASRRGQGASEQYF
.	.	TRBV2	TRBJ1-6	TGTGCCAGCAGTGAGGACCCTCCGGGGGTGGGTTCACCCCTCCACTTT	CASSEDPPGVGSPLHF
.	.	TRBV11-2	TRBJ1-4	TGTGCCAGCCCAGTCGACAGGAGCTCTGAAAAACTGTTTTTT	CASPVDRSSEKLFF
TRBD2	.	TRBV19	TRBJ2-1	TGTGCCAGTAGTATGGCGGCTAGCGGGAGCGGGGAGCAGTTCTTC	CASSMAASGSGEQFF
TRBD1	.	TRBV5-1	TRBJ1-1	TGCGCCAGCAGCCAAACTCCGGGACAGGGAAACACTGAAGCTTTCTTT	CASSQTPGQGNTEAFF
TRBD2	.	TRBV5-4	TRBJ2-7	TGTGCCAGCAGCTTAGGGACTAGCACCTACGAGCAGTACTTC	CASSLGTSTYEQYF
TRBD2	once	TRBV10-2	TRBJ2-5	TGCGCCACCCTACATGCGGGAGGGGACGGGGAGACCCAGTACTTC	CATLHAGGDGETQYF
.	.	TRBV30	TRBJ2-7	TGTGCCTGGAGTGTAAGCTGGAGGCCCGGAACCTACGAGCAGTACTTC	CAWSVSWRPGTYEQYF
TRBD1	few	TRBV6-5	TRBJ1-6	TGTGCCAGCAGTTTGTCCGGGACAGGGGAGTTACCCCTCCACTTT	CASSLSGTGELPLHF
.	.	TRBV11-2	TRBJ1-2	TGTGCCAGCAGCTTAGTGCCGTTAGCTAACTATGGCTACACCTTC	CASSLVPLANYGYTF
.	.	TRBV6-5	TRBJ1-3	TGTGCCAGCAATCCCACAGGGCGCGGAAACACCATATATTTT	CASNPTGRGNTIYF
.	.	TRBV27	TRBJ2-1	TGTGCCAGCAGTTACACCTCTTTCCAGACAGTATACAATGAGCAGTTCTTC	CASSYTSFQTVYNEQFF
.	once	TRBV11-2	TRBJ2-2	TGTGCCAGCAGCTTTAGGCAGGACACCGGGGAGCTGTTTTTT	CASSFRQDTGELFF
.	.	TRBV19	TRBJ2-1	TGTGCCAGTGCCTCTCCCGGGGGGCGAAGGTACAATGAGCAGTTCTTC	CASASPGGRRYNEQFF
.	once	TRBV5-4	TRBJ2-3	TGTGCCAGCAGCTTTGACGGCGGGACTAGCACAGATACGCAGTATTTT	CASSFDGGTSTDTQYF
TRBD1	.	TRBV7-9	TRBJ2-2	TGTGCCAGCAGCCAGGGACAGCCGAACACCGGGGAGCTGTTTTTT	CASSQGQPNTGELFF
TRBD2	.	TRBV19	TRBJ2-3	TGTGCCAGTAGGACTAGCGGGAGTTCTGGCACAGATACGCAGTATTTT	CASRTSGSSGTDTQYF
.	.	TRBV5-1	TRBJ2-7	TGCGCCAGCAGCCTGAGCTCCTACGAGCAGTACTTC	CASSLSSYEQYF
.	.	TRBV7-9	TRBJ1-3	TGTGCCAGCGTGGAGGACCCGCCAGGAAACACCATATATTTT	CASVEDPPGNTIYF
.	.	TRBV3-1/TRBV3-2	TRBJ1-4	TGTGCCAGCAGCCAAGAAGGGGGAGCAACTAATGAAAAACTGTTTTTT	CASSQEGGATNEKLFF
.	.	TRBV6-5	TRBJ1-2	TGTGCCAGCAGTACACGTTATGGCTACACCTTC	CASSTRYGYTF
TRBD2	.	TRBV5-4	TRBJ2-7	TGTGCCAGCAGCCCTCCTAGCGGGAGGACAGGCGAGCAGTACTTC	CASSPPSGRTGEQYF
TRBD2	.	TRBV5-1	TRBJ2-2	TGCGCCAGCAGCTTGGCCCAAGGACTAGCGGGAGCCGGCACCGGGGAGCTGTTTTTT	CASSLAQGLAGAGTGELFF
TRBD1	.	TRBV27	TRBJ1-1	TGTGCCAGCAGTTTATCGACAGGGGGTCCTGAAGCTTTCTTT	CASSLSTGGPEAFF
.	.	TRBV15	TRBJ2-1	TGTGCCACCAGCAGAGATGGAGCGGAGTACAATGAGCAGTTCTTC	CATSRDGAEYNEQFF
TRBD1	.	TRBV9	TRBJ1-3	TGTGCCAGCAGCGCGACAGGGGGCGGAAACACCATATATTTT	CASSATGGGNTIYF
TRBD1	.	TRBV28	TRBJ1-2	TGTGCCAGCAGTATAAACAGGGGATCAGGCTACACCTTC	CASSINRGSGYTF
TRBD1	.	TRBV7-2	TRBJ2-5	TGTGCCAGCAGCTGGGACAGACAAGAGACCCAGTACTTC	CASSWDRQETQYF
TRBD1	once	TRBV6-5	TRBJ2-7	TGTGCCAGCAGGGGGATCTGGACAGGGGGCTACGAGCAGTACTTC	CASRGIWTGGYEQYF
TRBD1	.	TRBV19	TRBJ2-2	TGTGCCAGTAGTTGGGCAGGGGGAAGGTCCGGGGAGCTGTTTTTT	CASSWAGGRSGELFF